Shown below are 2 T cell receptor beta chains from a single sample sequenced in a study of spatial heterogeneity in lung cancer (dated by TCRdb to between 2019 and 2020). Interpreted using the paper, the time point label stands for: blood at routine non-recurrence follow-up after resection. Receptor amplification or capture employed 5' RACE. TCRdb records NextSeq 500 as the sequencer. TCRdb reran the public reads through fastp at Q25 and MiXCR, keeping productive beta chains. Entries that share a CDR3 protein sequence are merged under the most common genes and DNA. The sample contains roughly 29,000 distinct CDR3 sequences, 5.4% of them found a single time. The top ten hold 20% to 25% of the sample. The specimen was PBMCs, collected at follow-up. The receptors come from a female donor with early-stage non-small cell lung cancer.

The V call is TRBV7-2, the J call TRBJ2-6; the D is unclear. Germline lookup yields CDR1 SGHTA and CDR2 FQGNSA. Trimming pared 0 bases from V and 0 bases from J, leaving 9 bases between. The CDR3 consists of 17 residues. The CDR3 DNA is TGTGCCAGCAGCTTAGCTTGGCTTAGCTCTGGGGCCAACGTCCTGACTTTC. It translates to CASSLAWLSSGANVLTF.

In this sample, this clonotype turned up many times. The chain joins TRBV7-6 to TRBJ2-3; 11 bases are shared with TRBD2. CDR3 length: 16 amino acids. Germline values: CDR1 SGHVS, CDR2 FNYEAQ. After removal of 2 bases from V and 3 bases from J, the junction contained 4 bases not matched to a gene. The CDR3 protein is CASSLLAGGATDTQYF. The CDR3 DNA follows: TGTGCCAGCAGCTTACTAGCGGGGGGCGCTACAGATACGCAGTATTTT.